One sample yielded the 24 T cell receptor beta chains listed below, sequenced in a study of shared clonotypes between healthy human individuals. Sequencing was performed with immunoSEQ multiplex PCR; in TCRdb, only in-frame clones are kept and a portion is missing. Counted here are approximately 1,500,000 clones, roughly 95% occurring once; the ten biggest clones make up approximately 1%. The sample comprised naive CD4+ T cells sorted from blood. Subset given: CD45RA+ positively selected. Receptors were obtained from a man aged 25-45 years in good health.

The chain joins TRBV5-4 to TRBJ2-1; TRBD1 aligns across 7 bases. J lost 6 bases, V lost 0 bases, and 6 bases had no gene match. The CDR3 covers 15 residues. Germline V gene lookup returns CDR1 SGHNT and CDR2 YYREEE (reference sequence). The CDR3 coding sequence is TGTGCCAGCAGCTTGGGCTGGACAGGCACCAATGAGCAGTTCTTC. The encoded protein is CASSLGWTGTNEQFF.

V is TRBV18 and J is TRBJ1-1; D not resolved. Germline assignment: CDR1 KGHSH and CDR2 LQKENI. Trimming removed 1 base from V and 8 bases from J, with 17 bases in between. This CDR3 has 15 residues. DNA of the CDR3: TGTGCCAGCTCACCACAGTCCGTGACGTACAGAGAAGCTTTCTTT. Amino acid sequence: CASSPQSVTYREAFF.

About this clone itself: Other DNA sequences from this sample encode an identical CDR3 as well. The chain recombines TRBV18 with TRBJ2-5, with D perhaps assigned TRBD1 or TRBD2 (6 bases each). The CDR3 consists of 15 residues. Deletions cut 1 base from V and 1 base from J, with 10 bases between. Germline lookup yields CDR1 KGHSH and CDR2 LQKENI. The chain's CDR3 is CASSPQGGPQETQYF. In DNA form, the CDR3 reads TGTGCCAGCTCACCACAGGGGGGACCCCAAGAGACCCAGTACTTC.

This clone has only one observation. V gene TRBV7-2 combines with J gene TRBJ2-5; D is possibly TRBD1 (6 bases). Germline-derived CDR1 and CDR2 are SGHTA and FQGNSA. The CDR3 is 14 amino acids. Trimming shortened V by 3 bases and J by 5 bases, and 13 bases separated the two germline ends. The CDR3 bases are TGTGCCAGCAGCTTTAAACAGGGCGGGGAGACCCAGTACTTC. Translating gives CASSFKQGGETQYF.

About this clone: The germline gene is not matched at one end of the junction; a read error may be the cause. J is TRBJ2-3 and V is TRBV14; tentative D call: TRBD1 (5 bases). The CDR3 extends over 16 amino acids. Germline CDR1 and CDR2: SGHDN and FVKESK. This chain's CDR3 is CASSQDSILSTDTQYF. The CDR3 DNA reads as TGTGCCAGCAGTCAAGACAGCATATTAAGCACAGATACGCAGTATTTT. The full variable domain, with the rest looked up from reference TRBV14 and TRBJ2-3, is EAGVTQFPSHSVIEKGQTVTLRCDPISGHDNLYWYRRVMGKEIKFLLHFVKESKQDESGMPNNRFLAERTGGTYSTLKVQPAELEDSGVYFCASSQDSILSTDTQYFGPGTRLTVL.

This clone is a singleton in its sample. The V and J genes are TRBV7-2 and TRBJ1-3, with TRBD1 as a possible D gene (5 bases). The V end lost 1 base, the J end lost 3 bases, and 13 bases lay between the germline ends. Germline CDR1 reads SGHTA; CDR2 reads FQGNSA. This CDR3 contains 16 residues. This CDR3 is CASSLDPGTGGNTIYF. In DNA form, the CDR3 reads TGTGCCAGCAGCTTAGATCCCGGGACGGGTGGAAACACCATATATTTT.

V and J are TRBV5-1 and TRBJ1-5; 10 positions agree with TRBD1. Germline loops: CDR1 SGHRS, CDR2 YFSETQ. V gave up 0 bases and J gave up 1 base; unmatched junction bases: 4. This CDR3 is built from 17 residues. The CDR3 bases are TGCGCCAGCAGCTTGGCCGGGACAGGGGACAGCAATCAGCCCCAGCATTTT. Encoded protein: CASSLAGTGDSNQPQHF.

This clone has a handful of counts. Other DNA sequences within the sample encode an identical CDR3. V gene TRBV9 combines with J gene TRBJ2-7; 7 bases line up with TRBD1. Germline V gene lookup returns CDR1 SGDLS and CDR2 YYNGEE. The CDR3 spans 14 residues. V trimming: 1 base; J trimming: 1 base; junction bases outside the gene matches: 2. For the CDR3, the DNA is TGTGCCAGCAGCGTAACGGGACAGTCCTACGAGCAGTACTTC. It is translated as CASSVTGQSYEQYF.

CDR3 residues: CASSLDGPRRSGSYNEQFF. As DNA, the CDR3 is TGCGCCAGCAGCTTGGATGGGCCCCGACGGAGTGGCTCCTACAATGAGCAGTTCTTC. J is TRBJ2-1 and V is TRBV5-1, with D hard to call. V was shortened by 0 bases and J by 0 bases, with 19 bases between the two germline ends. CDR1 is SGHRS and CDR2 is YFSETQ in the germline V gene. The CDR3 runs to 19 residues. Combining the CDR3 with reference TRBV5-1 and TRBJ2-1 gives the whole variable domain KAGVTQTPRYLIKTRGQQVTLSCSPISGHRSVSWYQQTPGQGLQFLFEYFSETQRNKGNFPGRFSGRQFSNSRSEMNVSTLELGDSALYLCASSLDGPRRSGSYNEQFFGPGTRLTVL.

CDR3: CASSPGTGQNTIYF. The CDR3 nucleotides read TGCGCCAGCAGCCCCGGGACAGGGCAAAACACCATATATTTT. The V call is TRBV5-1, the J call TRBJ1-3; 9 positions agree with TRBD1. The CDR3 runs to 14 residues. The V gene end was trimmed by 4 bases and the J gene end by 6 bases; junction bases not matched to a gene: 5. Germline V gene sequence: CDR1 SGHRS, CDR2 YFSETQ.

The chain recombines TRBV28 with TRBJ1-5, with TRBD1 identical over 8 bases. CDR3 length equals 17 residues. The germline gives CDR1 MDHEN, CDR2 SYDVKM. Trimming took 5 bases from V and 0 from J; bases not matched to a gene: 9. In DNA form, the CDR3 reads TGTGCCAGCAGTACGTGGACAGGGAGTAATAGCAATCAGCCCCAGCATTTT. This translates into CASSTWTGSNSNQPQHF.

This chain links TRBV6-1 with TRBJ2-5; no firm D call. CDR3 length equals 15 residues. Looked up from germline, CDR1 is MNHNS and CDR2 is SASEGT. Trimming removed 5 bases at V and 3 bases at J, with 16 bases between. This CDR3 reads CASSNKRNEKETQYF. For the CDR3, the DNA is TGTGCCAGCAGTAATAAAAGGAACGAGAAAGAGACCCAGTACTTC.

This chain joins TRBV7-9 and TRBJ1-3; D may be TRBD1 (5 bases). V shed 6 bases and J shed 2 bases, with 14 bases lying between them. The germline CDR1 and CDR2 sequences are SEHNR and FQNEAQ (reference sequence). This CDR3 has 15 amino acids. The CDR3 protein is CASSSGLTTGNTIYF. The CDR3 region has the DNA TGTGCCAGCAGTTCAGGGTTAACAACTGGAAACACCATATATTTT.

V gene TRBV25-1 combines with J gene TRBJ2-1; 12 positions match TRBD2. The length of the CDR3 is 16 residues. V shed 3 bases, J shed 5 bases, and the junction held 5 bases outside the gene matches. Germline loops: CDR1 MGHDK, CDR2 SYGVNS. The CDR3 bases are TGTGCCAGCAGTGACCCGACTAGCGGGAGCCACAATGAGCAGTTCTTC. Amino acids: CASSDPTSGSHNEQFF.

V is TRBV28 and J is TRBJ1-4, with D perhaps TRBD1 (5 bases). Trimming removed 8 bases at V and 0 bases at J, with 7 bases between. CDR3 length: 13 amino acids. Germline CDR1 MDHEN, CDR2 SYDVKM. The CDR3 is CASEGTTNEKLFF. The CDR3 DNA sequence: TGTGCCAGCGAGGGGACAACTAATGAAAAACTGTTTTTT.

On this clone itself: The same CDR3 arises from other DNA sequences in this sample as well. CDR3 bases: TGTGCCAGTAGCAGGGCTAATGAGCAGTTCTTC. This translates into CASSRANEQFF. The J gene is TRBJ2-1, the V gene TRBV19; D perhaps matches TRBD1 (5 bases). V was shortened by 6 bases and J by 7 bases, with 7 bases between the two germline ends. This CDR3 is 11 amino acids long. Germline V gene lookup returns CDR1 LNHDA and CDR2 SQIVND (reference sequence).

This clone came up once. Germline and junction disagree at one end, which may indicate a read error. The chain combines TRBV25-1 with TRBJ2-5; 9 bases match TRBD1. Looked up from germline, CDR1 is MGHDK and CDR2 is SYGVNS. The CDR3 has 10 residues. The CDR3 is CASRRDRAHF. The CDR3 coding sequence is TGTGCCAGCCGCCGGGACAGGGCCCACTTC. The whole variable domain, filled in from reference TRBV25-1 and TRBJ2-5, reads EADIYQTPRYLVIGTGKKITLECSQTMGHDKMYWYQQDPGMELHLIHYSYGVNSTEKGDLSSESTVSRIRTEHFPLTLESARPSHTSQYLCASRRDRAHFGPGTRLLVL.

The chain employs TRBV19 and TRBJ2-1; TRBD2 matches at 13 bases. The germline gives CDR1 LNHDA, CDR2 SQIVND (reference sequence). The V gene end was trimmed by 4 bases and the J gene end by 12 bases; junction bases not matched to a gene: 6. The CDR3 runs 14 residues. The chain's CDR3 is CASSSGLAGVGQFF. The CDR3 DNA reads TGTGCCAGTAGTAGCGGACTAGCGGGAGTGGGGCAGTTCTTC.

The chain links TRBV12-5 to TRBJ1-5; D might be TRBD1 (5 bases). V lost 6 bases and J lost 4, with 13 bases in between. CDR3 length: 14 amino acids. CDR1 and CDR2 (germline): LGHNT, FRNRAP. CDR3 DNA sequence: TGTGCTAGTGGGCGTTTACAGGTTAATCAGCCCCAGCATTTT. Protein: CASGRLQVNQPQHF.

The V and J genes are TRBV7-2 and TRBJ2-7; perhaps TRBD2 as D (5 bases). This CDR3 is built from 14 residues. The germline CDR1 and CDR2 sequences are SGHTA and FQGNSA. V was trimmed by 5 bases and J by 3 bases, leaving 14 bases between them. CDR3 DNA sequence: TGTGCCAGCAGCCGTGGCGGGCGAAACTACGAGCAGTACTTC. It translates to CASSRGGRNYEQYF.

This rearrangement joins TRBV27 to TRBJ2-1; 10 bases are a match to TRBD2. The germline gives CDR1 MNHEY, CDR2 SMNVEV (reference sequence). Trimming removed 4 bases from V and 14 bases from J; junction bases left unmatched: 8. CDR3 length: 13 residues. The CDR3 reads CASSSVAGGWEFF. As DNA, the CDR3 is TGTGCCAGCAGTTCTGTAGCGGGAGGCTGGGAGTTCTTC.

This chain uses TRBV6-1 with TRBJ2-5, with D perhaps matching TRBD1 (6 bases). The CDR3 sequence is 13 residues long. Germline assignment: CDR1 MNHNS and CDR2 SASEGT. Between the trimmed V and J ends, which lost 1 base and 7 bases, there was a span of 10 bases. The chain's CDR3 is CASSEDGRGTQYF. The CDR3 nucleotides read TGTGCCAGCAGTGAAGATGGCAGGGGGACCCAGTACTTC.

The rearrangement joins TRBV5-6 to TRBJ1-5; maybe TRBD1 (5 bases). The V end was cut by 0 bases, the J end by 2 bases, with 12 bases between. The CDR3 is 16 residues long. The germline gives CDR1 SGHDT, CDR2 YYEEEE. CDR3 nucleotides: TGTGCCAGCAGCTTGGCGGCAGGGCTTGGCAATCAGCCCCAGCATTTT. It translates to CASSLAAGLGNQPQHF.

The chain has TRBV6-1 and TRBJ2-7; 8 bases line up with TRBD1. The germline gives CDR1 MNHNS, CDR2 SASEGT. The V and J ends lost 3 bases and 8 bases, in that order; junction bases with no gene match: 6. This CDR3 spans 13 amino acids. The CDR3 loop is CASSEGQAGKQYF. The CDR3 DNA is TGTGCCAGCAGTGAGGGACAGGCGGGGAAGCAGTACTTC.